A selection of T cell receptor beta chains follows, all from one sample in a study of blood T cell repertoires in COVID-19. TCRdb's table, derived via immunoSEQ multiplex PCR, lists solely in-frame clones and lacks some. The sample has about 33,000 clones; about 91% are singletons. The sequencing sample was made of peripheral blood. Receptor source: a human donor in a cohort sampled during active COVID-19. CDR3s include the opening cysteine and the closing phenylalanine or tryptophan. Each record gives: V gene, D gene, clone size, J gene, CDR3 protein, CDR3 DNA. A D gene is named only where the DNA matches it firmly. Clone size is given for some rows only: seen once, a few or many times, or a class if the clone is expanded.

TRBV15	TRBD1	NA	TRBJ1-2	CATSGQPNYGYTF	TGTGCCACCTCGGGACAGCCTAACTATGGCTACACCTTC
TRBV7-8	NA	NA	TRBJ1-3	CASSLTGTGNTIYF	TGTGCCAGCAGCTTAACGGGGACTGGAAACACCATATATTTT
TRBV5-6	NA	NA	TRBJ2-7	CASRRTGSNEQYF	TGTGCCAGCAGGCGTACAGGGAGCAACGAGCAGTACTTC
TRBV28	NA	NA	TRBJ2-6	CASSFLQTSGANVLTF	TGTGCCAGCAGTTTTCTACAGACCTCTGGGGCCAACGTCCTGACTTTC
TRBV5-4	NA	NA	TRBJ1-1	CASSPRVANTEAFF	TGTGCCAGCAGCCCCAGGGTTGCGAACACTGAAGCTTTCTTT
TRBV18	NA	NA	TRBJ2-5	CASSLARETQYF	TGTGCCAGCTCCTTGGCACGAGAGACCCAGTACTTC
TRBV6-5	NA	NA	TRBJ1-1	CASRPRELNTEAFF	TGTGCCAGCAGACCCCGGGAGCTTAACACTGAAGCTTTCTTT
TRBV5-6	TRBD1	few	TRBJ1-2	CASRSRGSHYGYTF	TGTGCCAGCAGGAGCAGGGGGTCTCACTATGGCTACACCTTC
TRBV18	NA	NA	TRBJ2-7	CASSPLTGPGEQYF	TGTGCCAGCTCACCGTTGACAGGCCCGGGGGAGCAGTACTTC
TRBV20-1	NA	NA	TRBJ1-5	CSASWGGAQHF	TGCAGTGCTAGCTGGGGGGGGGCCCAGCATTTT
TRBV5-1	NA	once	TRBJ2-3	CASSPGDTQYF	TGCGCCAGCAGCCCAGGGGATACGCAGTATTTT
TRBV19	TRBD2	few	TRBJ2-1	CASTSPGTSFLLGSYNEQFF	TGTGCCAGTACCTCCCCCGGGACTAGTTTCCTTTTGGGATCCTACAATGAGCAGTTCTTC
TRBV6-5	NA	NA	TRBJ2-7	CASNRHTPPYEQYF	TGTGCCAGCAACCGACACACCCCTCCCTACGAGCAGTACTTC
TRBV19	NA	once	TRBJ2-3	CASSTPPGLIMNTQYF	TGTGCCAGTAGTACCCCCCCTGGACTGATCATGAATACGCAGTATTTT
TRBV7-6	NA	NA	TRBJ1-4	CASSSGWGGELFF	TGTGCCAGCAGCTCGGGCTGGGGGGGGGAACTGTTTTTT
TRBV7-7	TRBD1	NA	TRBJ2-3	CASSFSPGQGTQYF	TGTGCTAGCAGCTTTTCCCCGGGACAGGGGACGCAGTATTTT
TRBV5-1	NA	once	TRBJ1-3	CASSLEHSGNTIYF	TGCGCCAGCAGCTTGGAACACTCTGGAAACACCATATATTTT
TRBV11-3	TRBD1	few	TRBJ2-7	CASSLVRPWTGAYEQYF	TGTGCCAGCAGCTTAGTGCGGCCCTGGACAGGGGCCTACGAGCAGTACTTC
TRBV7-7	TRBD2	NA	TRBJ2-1	CASSLSGRGNEQFF	TGTGCTAGCAGCCTTAGCGGGAGAGGTAATGAGCAGTTCTTC
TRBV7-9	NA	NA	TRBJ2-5	CASSPRQTVTETQYF	TGTGCCAGCAGCCCAAGACAGACAGTTACGGAGACCCAGTACTTC
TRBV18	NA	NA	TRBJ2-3	CASSPRYSTDTQYF	TGTGCCAGCTCACCACGCTACAGCACAGATACGCAGTATTTT
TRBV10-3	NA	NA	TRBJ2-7	CAISGTHAYSEYEQYF	TGTGCCATCAGTGGGACTCATGCATATTCGGAATACGAGCAGTACTTC
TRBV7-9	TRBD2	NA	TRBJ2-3	CASSRSTSGTSTDTQYF	TGTGCCAGCAGCCGCTCTACTAGCGGGACTAGCACAGATACGCAGTATTTT
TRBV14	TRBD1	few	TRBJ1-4	CASSRDRRINEKLFF	TGTGCCAGCAGCCGGGACAGGCGGATTAATGAAAAACTGTTTTTT